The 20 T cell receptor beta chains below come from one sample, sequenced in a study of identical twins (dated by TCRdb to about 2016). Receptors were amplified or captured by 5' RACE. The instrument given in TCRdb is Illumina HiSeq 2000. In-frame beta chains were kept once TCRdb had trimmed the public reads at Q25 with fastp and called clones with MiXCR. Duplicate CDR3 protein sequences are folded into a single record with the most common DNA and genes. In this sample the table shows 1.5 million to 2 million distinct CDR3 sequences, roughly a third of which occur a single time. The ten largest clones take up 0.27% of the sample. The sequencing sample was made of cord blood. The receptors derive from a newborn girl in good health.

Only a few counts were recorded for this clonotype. The CDR3 nucleotides are TGCAGCGTTGCTCCGAGACAAATTCCTGAAGCTTTCTTT. Translation: CSVAPRQIPEAFF. The chain combines TRBV29-1 with TRBJ1-1; no firm D call. Trimming left V 4 bases short and J 6 bases short, with 15 bases between. This CDR3 region has 13 residues. Germline-derived CDR1 and CDR2 are SQVTM and ANQGSEA.

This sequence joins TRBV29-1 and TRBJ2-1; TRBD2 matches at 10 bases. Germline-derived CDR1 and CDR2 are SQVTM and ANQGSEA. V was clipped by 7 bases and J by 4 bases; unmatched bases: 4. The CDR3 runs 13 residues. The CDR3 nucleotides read TGCAGCGGTGGGACTAGCGTTTACAATGAGCAGTTCTTC. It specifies CSGGTSVYNEQFF.

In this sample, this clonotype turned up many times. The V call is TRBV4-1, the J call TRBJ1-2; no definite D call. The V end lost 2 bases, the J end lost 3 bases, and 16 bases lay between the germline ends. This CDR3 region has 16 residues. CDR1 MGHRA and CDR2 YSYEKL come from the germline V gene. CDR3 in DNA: TGCGCCAGCAGCCAAAGTCGGAGGACTACAGACTATGGCTACACCTTC. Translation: CASSQSRRTTDYGYTF.

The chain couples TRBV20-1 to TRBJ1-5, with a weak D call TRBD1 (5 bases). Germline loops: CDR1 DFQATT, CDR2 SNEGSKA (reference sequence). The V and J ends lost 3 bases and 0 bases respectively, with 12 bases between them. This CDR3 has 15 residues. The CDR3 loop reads CSASRGRPSNQPQHF. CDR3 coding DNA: TGCAGTGCTAGTAGGGGACGACCTAGCAATCAGCCCCAGCATTTT.

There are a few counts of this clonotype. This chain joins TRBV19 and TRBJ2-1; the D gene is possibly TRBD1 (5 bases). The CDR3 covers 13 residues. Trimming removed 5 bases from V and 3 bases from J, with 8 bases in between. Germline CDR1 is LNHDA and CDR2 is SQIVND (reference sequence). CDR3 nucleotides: TGTGCCAGTAGTGTCCAGGGCTACAATGAGCAGTTCTTC. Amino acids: CASSVQGYNEQFF.

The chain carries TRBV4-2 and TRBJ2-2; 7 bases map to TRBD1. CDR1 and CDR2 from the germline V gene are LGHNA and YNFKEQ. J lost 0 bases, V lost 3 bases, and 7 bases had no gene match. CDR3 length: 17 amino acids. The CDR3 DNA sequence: TGTGCCAGCAGCCAGATCGGTCAGGGGGCGAACACCGGGGAGCTGTTTTTT. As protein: CASSQIGQGANTGELFF.

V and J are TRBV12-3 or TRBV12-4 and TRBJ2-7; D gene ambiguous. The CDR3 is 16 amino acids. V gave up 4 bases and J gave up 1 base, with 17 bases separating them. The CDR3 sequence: CASSWAWWAISYEQYF. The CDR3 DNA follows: TGTGCCAGCAGTTGGGCTTGGTGGGCCATTTCCTACGAGCAGTACTTC.

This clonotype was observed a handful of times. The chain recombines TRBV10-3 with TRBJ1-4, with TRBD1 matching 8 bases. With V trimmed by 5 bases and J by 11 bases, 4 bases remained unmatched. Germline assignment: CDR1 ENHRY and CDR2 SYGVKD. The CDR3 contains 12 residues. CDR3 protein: CAISPGGGKLFF. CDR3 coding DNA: TGTGCCATCAGTCCAGGGGGCGGGAAACTGTTTTTT.

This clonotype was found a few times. The CDR3 spells CASSLQTGYGDEQYF. The DNA of the CDR3 is TGTGCCAGCAGCTTACAGACAGGATATGGGGACGAGCAGTACTTC. The rearrangement links TRBV7-2 to TRBJ2-5; tentative D call: TRBD1 (6 bases). The assigned J gene may be wrong: the sequence end matches TRBJ2-7 better. CDR3 length: 15 amino acids. Germline V lookup: CDR1 SGHTA, CDR2 FQGNSA.

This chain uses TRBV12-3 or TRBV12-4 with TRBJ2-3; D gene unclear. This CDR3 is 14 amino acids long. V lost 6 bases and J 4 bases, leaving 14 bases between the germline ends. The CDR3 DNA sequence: TGTGCCAGCAGGACCCGGGTCAGCTCAGATACGCAGTATTTT. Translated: CASRTRVSSDTQYF.

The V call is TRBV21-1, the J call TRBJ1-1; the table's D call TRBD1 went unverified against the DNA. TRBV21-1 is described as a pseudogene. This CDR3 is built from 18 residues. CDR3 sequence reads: CASSKVLGQGPLNTEAFF. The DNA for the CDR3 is TGTGCCAGCAGCAAAGTTCTGGGACAGGGGCCTTTGAACACTGAAGCTTTCTTT.

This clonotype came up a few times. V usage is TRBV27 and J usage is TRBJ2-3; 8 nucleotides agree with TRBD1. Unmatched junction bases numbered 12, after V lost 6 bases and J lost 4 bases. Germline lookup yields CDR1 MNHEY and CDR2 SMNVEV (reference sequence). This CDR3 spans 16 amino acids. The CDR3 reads CASSKIDRGRSDTQYF. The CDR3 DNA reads TGTGCCAGCAGCAAAATTGACAGGGGAAGGTCAGATACGCAGTATTTT.

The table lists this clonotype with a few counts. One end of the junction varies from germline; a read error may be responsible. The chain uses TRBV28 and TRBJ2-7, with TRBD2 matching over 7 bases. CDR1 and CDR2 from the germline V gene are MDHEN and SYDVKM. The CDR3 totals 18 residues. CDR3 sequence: CASGLVGGGLTSSYEQYF. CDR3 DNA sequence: TGTGCCAGCGGTTTAGTCGGCGGGGGACTAACAAGCTCCTACGAGCAGTACTTC.

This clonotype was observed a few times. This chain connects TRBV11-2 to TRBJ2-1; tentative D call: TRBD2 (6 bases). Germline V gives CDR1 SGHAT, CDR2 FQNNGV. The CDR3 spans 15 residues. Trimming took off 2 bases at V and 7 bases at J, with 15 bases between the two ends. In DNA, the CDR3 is TGTGCCAGCAGCTTATGGGGACGGGAGAGGAATGAGCAGTTCTTC. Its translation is CASSLWGRERNEQFF.

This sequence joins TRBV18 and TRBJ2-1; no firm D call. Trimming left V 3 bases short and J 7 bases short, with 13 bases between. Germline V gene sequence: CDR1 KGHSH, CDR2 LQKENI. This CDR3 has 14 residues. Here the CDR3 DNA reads TGTGCCAGCTCACCCCCATCCCTCCGAAATGAGCAGTTCTTC. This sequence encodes CASSPPSLRNEQFF.

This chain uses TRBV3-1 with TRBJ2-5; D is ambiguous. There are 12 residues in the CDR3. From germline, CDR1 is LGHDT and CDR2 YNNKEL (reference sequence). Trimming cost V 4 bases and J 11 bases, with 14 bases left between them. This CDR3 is CASSPFGDEQYF. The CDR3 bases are TGTGCCAGCAGCCCTTTCGGCGATGAGCAGTACTTC.

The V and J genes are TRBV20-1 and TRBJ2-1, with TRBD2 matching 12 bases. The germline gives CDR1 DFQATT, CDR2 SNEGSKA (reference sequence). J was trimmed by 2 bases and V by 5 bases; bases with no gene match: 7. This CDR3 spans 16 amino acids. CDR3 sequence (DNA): TGCAGTGCTTTCCAGGCTAGCGGGGGGGCCTACAATGAGCAGTTCTTC. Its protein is CSAFQASGGAYNEQFF.

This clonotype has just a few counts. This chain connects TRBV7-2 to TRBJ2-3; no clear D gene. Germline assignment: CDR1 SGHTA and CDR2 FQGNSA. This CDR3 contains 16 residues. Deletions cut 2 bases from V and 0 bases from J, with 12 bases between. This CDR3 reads CASSLLPQASTDTQYF. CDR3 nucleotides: TGTGCCAGCAGCTTACTTCCGCAGGCTAGCACAGATACGCAGTATTTT.

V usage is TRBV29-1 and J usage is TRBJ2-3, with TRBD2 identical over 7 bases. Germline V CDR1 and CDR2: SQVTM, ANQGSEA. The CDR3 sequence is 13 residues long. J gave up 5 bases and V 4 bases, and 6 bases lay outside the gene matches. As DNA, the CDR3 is TGCAGCGTTGGGGCGGGAGAGGGAGATACGCAGTATTTT. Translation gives CSVGAGEGDTQYF.

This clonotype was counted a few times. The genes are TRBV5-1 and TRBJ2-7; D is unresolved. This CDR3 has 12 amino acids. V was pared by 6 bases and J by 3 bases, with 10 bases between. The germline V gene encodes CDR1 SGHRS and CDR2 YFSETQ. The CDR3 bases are TGCGCCAGCACCTGGAGAGGCTACGAGCAGTACTTC. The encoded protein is CASTWRGYEQYF.